The 16 T cell receptor beta chains below come from one sample, sequenced in a study of T cell repertoires in cytomegalovirus infection. Antigens of these TCRs are unknown. One entry per CDR3 protein, called by TCRdb with MiXCR from the reads. Seen here are 400,000 to 600,000 distinct CDR3 sequences, roughly 43% observed once, and the top ten hold approximately 40%. Specimen: cultured PBMCs, collected from culture after CMV antigen stimulation. The receptor source for this set is a human donor in good health (CMV status not recorded). Some clones in this sample may be carry-over from other donors' samples.

This chain links TRBV4-1 with TRBJ2-5; possible D gene TRBD2, 5 bases. CDR1 MGHRA and CDR2 YSYEKL come from the germline V gene. Trimming took off 0 bases at V and 4 bases at J, with 18 bases between the two ends. The CDR3 has 17 amino acids. The CDR3 DNA reads TGCGCCAGCAGCCAAGATCCGGCGGACTCCCCCCCAGAGACCCAGTACTTC. Its protein product is CASSQDPADSPPETQYF.

This chain joins TRBV27 and TRBJ2-7; 9 bases are a match to TRBD1. V trimming: 6 bases; J trimming: 3 bases; junction bases outside the gene matches: 6. In germline, CDR1 is MNHEY, CDR2 SMNVEV (reference sequence). This CDR3 region has 14 residues. In nucleotides, the CDR3 is TGTGCCAGCAGAACCACAGGGGGCAGCTACGAGCAGTACTTC. It specifies CASRTTGGSYEQYF.

This clonotype was counted only a few times. J is TRBJ2-7 and V is TRBV7-2; the match to TRBD1 covers 7 bases. The V gene end was trimmed by 1 base and the J gene end by 0 bases; junction bases not matched to a gene: 3. Per germline, CDR1 SGHTA and CDR2 FQGNSA. This CDR3 spans 15 amino acids. The CDR3 DNA sequence: TGTGCCAGCAGCTTAGTCGGGACAGCCTCCTACGAGCAGTACTTC. Protein sequence: CASSLVGTASYEQYF.

V gene TRBV12-3 or TRBV12-4 combines with J gene TRBJ2-3; perhaps D is TRBD1 or TRBD2 (5 bases each). Deletions cut 7 bases from V and 1 base from J, with 9 bases between. The CDR3 has 13 residues. This chain's CDR3 is CASTRGGTDTQYF. DNA for the CDR3: TGTGCCAGCACGAGAGGGGGCACAGATACGCAGTATTTT.

The chain carries TRBV12-3 or TRBV12-4 and TRBJ1-4; no clear D. The CDR3 contains 16 residues. The V end was cut by 6 bases, the J end by 4 bases, with 18 bases between. CDR3 residues: CASSSVSSGFNEKLFF. DNA of the CDR3: TGTGCCAGCAGCTCCGTGTCATCGGGGTTTAATGAAAAACTGTTTTTT.

This clonotype has only a few counts. The gene calls are TRBV7-2 and TRBJ2-2; no clear D gene. From germline, CDR1 is SGHTA and CDR2 FQGNSA. This CDR3 is built from 15 residues. V lost 1 base and J lost 3, with 9 bases in between. The CDR3 loop is CASSLDGPYTGELFF. The CDR3, as DNA: TGTGCCAGCAGCTTAGACGGGCCCTACACCGGGGAGCTGTTTTTT.

This clonotype has only a few counts. This chain joins TRBV28 and TRBJ1-6; D not resolved. The CDR3 spans 12 residues. Trimming pared 6 bases from V and 13 bases from J, leaving 13 bases between. Germline assignment: CDR1 MDHEN and CDR2 SYDVKM. CDR3 bases: TGTGCCAGCAGCCCAGAACCGTCGCCCCTCCACTTT. Its protein product is CASSPEPSPLHF. Complete variable domain (other parts from reference TRBV28 and TRBJ1-6): DVKVTQSSRYLVKRTGEKVFLECVQDMDHENMFWYRQDPGLGLRLIYFSYDVKMKEKGDIPEGYSVSREKKERFSLILESASTNQTSMYLCASSPEPSPLHFGNGTRLTVT.

The chain has TRBV5-5 and TRBJ1-3, with a tentative D call TRBD1 (6 bases). The germline CDR1 and CDR2 sequences are SGHKS and YYEKEE (reference sequence). The CDR3 loop spans 14 amino acids. Trimming left V 3 bases short and J 7 bases short, with 14 bases between. This CDR3 is CASSSYREGNTIYF. The CDR3 coding sequence is TGTGCCAGCAGCTCTTACAGGGAGGGGAACACCATATATTTT.

J is TRBJ1-2 and V is TRBV2; TRBD1 matches at 11 bases. The CDR3 runs to 15 residues. Germline CDR1 and CDR2: SNHLY and FYNNEI. V shed 1 base and J 8 bases; nucleotides not matched to a gene: 6. CDR3 protein: CASSEGTGGAGGYTF. CDR3 sequence (DNA): TGTGCCAGCAGTGAAGGGACAGGGGGCGCGGGAGGCTACACCTTC.

The chain joins TRBV6-4 to TRBJ2-7; TRBD2 agrees at 12 bases. The CDR3 totals 15 residues. After removal of 7 bases from V and 2 bases from J, the junction contained 6 bases not matched to a gene. Germline-derived CDR1 and CDR2 are MRHNA and SNTAGT. The CDR3 DNA reads TGTGCCAGCACCGGGACTAGCGGGCCCGCCTACGAGCAGTACTTC. Encoded protein: CASTGTSGPAYEQYF.

This chain uses TRBV11-2 with TRBJ2-5; 8 nucleotides line up with TRBD2. The CDR3 runs 17 residues. Losses at the gene ends were 0 bases for V and 9 bases for J; bases not matched to a gene: 15. Per the germline V gene, CDR1 is SGHAT and CDR2 is FQNNGV. The CDR3 nucleotides read TGTGCCAGCAGCTTAGATCCGAAGCGGGGGCCTCGCCAGGCCCAGTACTTC. Translated: CASSLDPKRGPRQAQYF.

The J gene is TRBJ2-3, the V gene TRBV7-2, with TRBD2 matching over 11 bases. The junction had 8 bases not matched to a gene; V was cut back by 5 bases and J by 4 bases. The CDR3 contains 16 residues. Germline CDR1 is SGHTA and CDR2 is FQGNSA. CDR3 loop: CASSPLIAGGADTQYF. CDR3 bases: TGTGCCAGCAGCCCCTTGATAGCGGGAGGGGCAGATACGCAGTATTTT. The entire variable domain, with the rest obtained from reference TRBV7-2 and TRBJ2-3, is as follows: GAGVSQSPSNKVTEKGKDVELRCDPISGHTALYWYRQSLGQGLEFLIYFQGNSAPDKSGLPSDRFSAERTGGSVSTLTIQRTQQEDSAVYLCASSPLIAGGADTQYFGPGTRLTVL.

This clonotype has a handful of counts. The genes are TRBV4-2 and TRBJ1-1, with D unresolved. The V gene's germline CDR1 is LGHNA and CDR2 YNFKEQ. The CDR3 covers 14 residues. V lost 0 bases, J lost 0 bases, and 5 bases lay in between. The chain's CDR3 is CASSQDSMNTEAFF. The CDR3 nucleotides are TGTGCCAGCAGCCAAGATAGCATGAACACTGAAGCTTTCTTT.

In its sample, this clonotype was seen a few times. The V and J genes are TRBV12-3 or TRBV12-4 and TRBJ1-4, with unresolved D. V was shortened by 4 bases and J by 5 bases, with 17 bases between the two germline ends. The CDR3 has 16 amino acids. CDR3 loop: CASSSVLRHRNEKLFF. The CDR3 nucleotides are TGTGCCAGCAGTTCCGTACTTCGACACAGAAATGAAAAACTGTTTTTT.

In nucleotides, the CDR3 is TGTGCCAGCAGCGCCGGGACTAGCCCTTTCCCAGCCACAGATACGCAGTATTTT. Amino acids: CASSAGTSPFPATDTQYF. The chain is built from TRBV11-3 and TRBJ2-3; 9 bases are a match to TRBD2. Trimming removed 5 bases from V and 2 bases from J; junction bases left unmatched: 14. CDR3 length equals 18 residues. From germline, CDR1 is SGHNT and CDR2 YENEEA.

This clonotype was counted a few times. This rearrangement joins TRBV7-8 to TRBJ2-5; no clear D. Trimming took off 5 bases at V and 1 base at J, with 17 bases between the two ends. The CDR3 runs to 16 residues. The germline CDR1 and CDR2 sequences are SGHVS and FQNEAQ. CDR3 nucleotides: TGTGCCAGCAGCCGTATGCGCATCAAGATCCAAGAGACCCAGTACTTC. It specifies CASSRMRIKIQETQYF.